This T cell receptor (beta chain) was observed in a study of T cell repertoires in cytomegalovirus infection. Study in general: Selected CMV epitopes included recently identified HLA-C-restricted ones as well as well-studied HLA-B-restricted ones. Through public TCR beta signatures, both CMV infection and matching HLA type were indicated. Notes on the study in general: HLA-C-restricted TCR beta clonotypes specific for CMV led the ex vivo response. Cumulative public TCR beta family frequency identified CMV carriers with the relevant HLA.

Turning to this clonotype: Its antigen is as yet unknown.

TCRdb reprocessed the reads with MiXCR, giving one entry per CDR3 protein. The sample has fewer than 900,000 distinct CDR3 sequences, 25% to 35% seen once. Germline lookup yields CDR1 LNHDA and CDR2 SQIVND (reference sequence). The CDR3 is made up of 11 amino acids. Trimming shortened V by 8 bases and J by 10 bases, and 9 bases separated the two germline ends. The source material was cultured CD8+ T cells from PBMCs, sampled from culture after CMV antigen stimulation. The sequence derives from a human donor in good health (CMV status not recorded). Some clones in this sample may be carry-over from other donors' samples. The J gene is TRBJ1-6, the V gene TRBV19; D is unresolved. CDR3 loop: CASQGRSPLHF. The CDR3, as DNA: TGTGCCAGTCAAGGACGGTCACCCCTCCACTTT.